Detailed here is one TCR beta chain. Its antigen is currently unknown. The data belong to a study of CD4 T cells in relation to SARS-CoV-2 and coronaviruses. Study background: PBMCs were cultured with antigen for approximately nine days before TCR beta sequencing. The restricting HLA molecule for shared crossreactive spike epitopes was mapped.

This CDR3 contains 14 residues. The germline V gene encodes CDR1 LGHNA and CDR2 YNFKEQ. The V end was cut by 0 bases, the J end by 7 bases, with 13 bases between. Overall study findings and caveats: The assay detects memory recall responses, not culture-primed primary responses.

Some clones are missing from TCRdb's copy, which holds only in-frame ones; the method was immunoSEQ multiplex PCR. The table records approximately 36,000 clones, about four fifths of them present only once. Naive and memory CD4+ T cells came from enriched cryopreserved PBMCs. The sample comprised naive CD4+ T cells from PBMCs, cultured in vitro. Subset here: naive CD4+ T cells isolated by negative enrichment. The clonotype comes from an adult with COVID-19. The V call is TRBV4-2, the J call TRBJ2-7, with unresolved D. The CDR3 sequence: CASSQDSSSWEQYF. The CDR3 DNA reads TGTGCCAGCAGCCAAGATAGCTCGTCCTGGGAGCAGTACTTC.